Listed here is a single T cell receptor (beta chain). This sample is drawn from a study of blood T cell repertoires in COVID-19. Produced via immunoSEQ multiplex PCR; TCRdb's table is partial and in-frame only. The data hold 95,000 to 150,000 clones, with around 82% observed a single time. Trimming removed 1 base at V and 4 bases at J, with 10 bases between. This CDR3 has 14 residues. Germline CDR1 is SEHNR and CDR2 is FQNEAQ (reference sequence). The chain recombines TRBV7-9 with TRBJ1-1, with D possibly TRBD1 on 6 matching bases. The clonotype was recovered from an elderly man with active or convalescent COVID-19. The sample taken for sequencing was peripheral blood. The CDR3 is CASSLVQGITEAFF. The CDR3 DNA is TGTGCCAGCAGCTTAGTACAGGGTATCACTGAAGCTTTCTTT.